Each of the 23 T cell receptor beta chains below was sequenced from the same sample in a study of T cells in Graves' hyperthyroidism and ophthalmopathy (dated by TCRdb to between 2017 and 2020). Libraries were prepared through multiplex PCR. Sequenced on an Illumina HiSeq 2000. The TCR beta CDR3 regions were amplified from RNA transcripts. The TCR CDR3 was subjected to a first round of RT-PCR using the HTBI primer set and the Qiagen OneStep RT-PCR kit. TCRdb took the public reads, trimmed them with fastp at Q25, ran MiXCR for clone calling and kept in-frame beta chains. One record per CDR3 amino acid sequence lists the most common genes and DNA. Across this sample there are fewer than 600,000 distinct CDR3 sequences, with 12% to 15% seen only once. More than 11% of the sample goes to the ten largest clones. Sequencing was performed on blood. All receptors come from a woman in her forties with Graves' hyperthyroidism.

J is TRBJ2-2 and V is TRBV11-2; 12 bases agree with TRBD2. Trimming at V came to 2 bases and at J to 4 bases, leaving 14 bases not matched to a gene. The CDR3 covers 20 residues. Germline assignment: CDR1 SGHAT and CDR2 FQNNGV. CDR3 in amino acids: CASSLRLAGVLDLTTGELFF. The CDR3 region has the DNA TGTGCCAGCAGCTTAAGACTAGCGGGAGTTCTAGACCTAACCACCGGGGAGCTGTTTTTT.

This clonotype appeared a few times. V and J are TRBV29-1 and TRBJ2-3; 14 nucleotides line up with TRBD2. Losses at the gene ends were 3 bases for V and 5 bases for J; bases not matched to a gene: 4. The germline V gene has CDR1 SQVTM and CDR2 ANQGSEA. The CDR3 has 15 residues. DNA of the CDR3: TGCAGCGTTGAGGGACTAGCGGGAGTTCGAGATACGCAGTATTTT. Translated: CSVEGLAGVRDTQYF.

This clonotype has a count of ten or more. The rearrangement uses TRBV7-9 and TRBJ2-2, with unresolved D. V was clipped by 2 bases and J by 3 bases, with 7 bases between them. There are 14 residues in the CDR3. The germline gives CDR1 SEHNR, CDR2 FQNEAQ (reference sequence). The DNA for the CDR3 is TGTGCCAGCAGCTTAAAACGGGACACCGGGGAGCTGTTTTTT. As protein: CASSLKRDTGELFF.

This clonotype was counted many times. This CDR3 reads CASSPGKTGGTYEQYF. DNA for the CDR3: TGTGCCAGCAGCCCCGGGAAAACGGGGGGGACCTACGAGCAGTACTTC. V and J are TRBV28 and TRBJ2-7, with 8 bases aligning to TRBD2. The CDR3 totals 16 residues. Trimming cost V 6 bases and J 2 bases; bases outside gene matches: 12. From germline, CDR1 is MDHEN and CDR2 SYDVKM.

The chain recombines TRBV3-1 with TRBJ2-1; the D is unclear. CDR3 length: 11 residues. The germline V gene has CDR1 LGHDT and CDR2 YNNKEL (reference sequence). Trimming shortened V by 7 bases and J by 7 bases, and 8 bases separated the two germline ends. This chain's CDR3 is CASNQVNEQFF. In DNA, the CDR3 is TGTGCCAGCAACCAGGTTAATGAGCAGTTCTTC.

This sequence joins TRBV20-1 and TRBJ2-5; D is unresolved. V lost 0 bases, J lost 1 base, and 9 bases lay in between. Germline V CDR1 and CDR2: DFQATT, SNEGSKA (reference sequence). CDR3 length: 14 residues. This chain's CDR3 is CSARDWQLQETQYF. CDR3 coding DNA: TGCAGTGCTAGAGATTGGCAGCTCCAAGAGACCCAGTACTTC.

This clonotype was recorded at least ten times. This rearrangement joins TRBV24-1 to TRBJ2-1; 8 bases are shared with TRBD1. The V gene end was trimmed by 4 bases and the J gene end by 1 base; junction bases not matched to a gene: 5. Germline CDR1 and CDR2: KGHDR and SFDVKD. The CDR3 extends over 16 amino acids. This CDR3 reads CATSERTGWSYNEQFF. In DNA, the CDR3 is TGTGCCACCAGTGAGAGGACAGGGTGGTCCTACAATGAGCAGTTCTTC.

This clonotype has ten or more counts. The gene calls are TRBV11-2 and TRBJ2-2; 7 bases map to TRBD2. J lost 6 bases, V lost 5 bases, and 9 bases had no gene match. The CDR3 is 15 amino acids. Germline CDR1 reads SGHAT; CDR2 reads FQNNGV. Here the CDR3 DNA reads TGTGCCAGCAGCCCACCGGGGGGAGGGGCCGGGGAGCTGTTTTTT. It is translated as CASSPPGGGAGELFF.

This rearrangement joins TRBV7-9 to TRBJ1-2; possible D gene TRBD1, 6 bases. The CDR3 is made up of 13 amino acids. Germline CDR1 reads SEHNR; CDR2 reads FQNEAQ (reference sequence). The germline V and J ends were trimmed by 5 bases and 6 bases, with 13 bases remaining between them. CDR3: CASSLGGANGYTF. As DNA, the CDR3 is TGTGCCAGCAGCCTAGGGGGGGCGAATGGCTACACCTTC.

This clonotype came up many times. This sequence joins TRBV27 and TRBJ2-3; D call uncertain. This CDR3 spans 14 amino acids. Germline V lookup: CDR1 MNHEY, CDR2 SMNVEV (reference sequence). Trimming removed 0 bases at V and 6 bases at J, with 10 bases between. The CDR3 protein is CASSLSWLADTQYF. The CDR3 nucleotides read TGTGCCAGCAGTTTATCGTGGCTGGCTGATACGCAGTATTTT.

This clonotype was counted many times. This chain joins TRBV2 and TRBJ2-1; 13 positions match TRBD2. The length of the CDR3 is 16 residues. Germline V gene sequence: CDR1 SNHLY, CDR2 FYNNEI. The V segment lost 6 bases and the J segment 0 bases; nucleotides outside the gene matches: 2. The CDR3 loop reads CASRGLAGTSYNEQFF. The CDR3 coding sequence is TGTGCCAGCAGGGGACTAGCGGGAACCTCCTACAATGAGCAGTTCTTC.

In this sample, this clonotype turned up many times. The chain employs TRBV6-6 and TRBJ2-3, with D uncertain. Germline assignment: CDR1 MNHNY and CDR2 SVGAGI (reference sequence). The CDR3 spans 14 residues. With 2 bases removed from V and 2 bases from J, the gap between germline ends came to 8 bases. The DNA of the CDR3 is TGTGCCAGCAGTTACCGGCAGAACACAGATACGCAGTATTTT. It is translated as CASSYRQNTDTQYF.

This clonotype was detected many times. V is TRBV12-3 or TRBV12-4 and J is TRBJ2-5; no clear D. V was trimmed by 2 bases and J by 0 bases, leaving 4 bases between them. This CDR3 spans 13 amino acids. The CDR3 DNA follows: TGTGCCAGCAGTTTACAATACCAAGAGACCCAGTACTTC. Protein sequence: CASSLQYQETQYF.

This clonotype was seen only a few times. This chain links TRBV20-1 with TRBJ2-3; D ambiguous. This CDR3 contains 17 residues. Germline CDR1 and CDR2: DFQATT and SNEGSKA (reference sequence). V lost 5 bases, J lost 2 bases, and 23 bases lay in between. The CDR3 nucleotides are TGCAGTGCTCCCCCTGTTATTAATCTTCACCCCACAGATACGCAGTATTTT. Translated: CSAPPVINLHPTDTQYF.

This chain links TRBV5-1 with TRBJ2-5; 11 positions match TRBD1. With 4 bases clipped from V and 5 bases from J, the junction kept 7 bases outside the gene matches. CDR1 is SGHRS, CDR2 YFSETQ, per germline. The CDR3 length is 15 residues. The CDR3 coding sequence is TGCGCCAGCAGCCAACGGACAGGGGGCGGTGAGACCCAGTACTTC. Protein sequence: CASSQRTGGGETQYF.

The sample holds many counts of this clonotype. This chain joins TRBV11-2 and TRBJ2-7; TRBD1 might be the D (7 bases). CDR1 and CDR2 (germline): SGHAT, FQNNGV. This CDR3 is built from 14 residues. Trimming shortened V by 2 bases and J by 3 bases, and 11 bases separated the two germline ends. In nucleotides, the CDR3 is TGTGCCAGCAGCTTATATCAGGGGGGCTACGAGCAGTACTTC. It translates to CASSLYQGGYEQYF.

Many counts were recorded for this clonotype. This chain links TRBV3-1 with TRBJ2-2, with a tentative D call TRBD1 (5 bases). The CDR3 extends over 15 amino acids. CDR1 LGHDT and CDR2 YNNKEL come from the germline V gene (reference sequence). Trimming pared 0 bases from V and 5 bases from J, leaving 10 bases between. CDR3 loop: CASSQDFRGTGELFF. The CDR3 nucleotides read TGTGCCAGCAGCCAAGATTTTAGGGGAACCGGGGAGCTGTTTTTT.

This clonotype was seen many times. The chain has TRBV2 and TRBJ2-6; D is ambiguous. The germline V and J ends were trimmed by 2 bases and 3 bases, with 11 bases remaining between them. Germline loops: CDR1 SNHLY, CDR2 FYNNEI. The CDR3 is 16 residues long. The CDR3 is CASSEQGPGGANVLTF. The DNA for the CDR3 is TGTGCCAGCAGTGAACAAGGTCCCGGTGGGGCCAACGTCCTGACTTTC.

Notes on this clonotype: A much bigger clone sits one base away, suggesting this may be a read error. The V call is TRBV28, the J call TRBJ2-3; D is uncertain. This CDR3 spans 12 amino acids. Per germline, CDR1 MDHEN and CDR2 SYDVKM. The CDR3 spells CTSLGSTDTQYF. CDR3 bases: TGTACCAGCCTTGGAAGCACAGATACGCAGTATTTT.

This clonotype was observed at least ten times. The CDR3 sequence is CASSERGQSGRGGETQYF. DNA for the CDR3: TGTGCCAGCAGCGAACGAGGGCAGAGCGGGAGGGGGGGAGAGACCCAGTACTTC. The chain employs TRBV11-2 and TRBJ2-5; 10 nucleotides agree with TRBD2. Trimming at V came to 5 bases and at J to 4 bases, leaving 16 bases not matched to a gene. Per germline, CDR1 SGHAT and CDR2 FQNNGV. CDR3 length: 18 amino acids.

The chain recombines TRBV14 with TRBJ2-7; 8 bases match TRBD1. This CDR3 has 14 residues. Germline CDR1 and CDR2: SGHDN and FVKESK. V dropped 7 bases and J dropped 2; count of bases not matched to a gene: 7. CDR3 residues: CASTGQEHPYEQYF. In nucleotides, the CDR3 is TGTGCCAGCACGGGACAGGAACACCCCTACGAGCAGTACTTC.

This clonotype was seen at least ten times. V gene TRBV12-3 or TRBV12-4 combines with J gene TRBJ1-1; TRBD1 might be the D (5 bases). The length of the CDR3 is 14 residues. Trimming stripped 5 bases from V and 5 bases from J, with 15 bases between. CDR3 region: CASSGGGGWTEAFF. As DNA, the CDR3 is TGTGCCAGCAGTGGCGGTGGGGGTTGGACTGAAGCTTTCTTT.

The chain couples TRBV18 to TRBJ1-6, with 7 bases aligning to TRBD1. The germline gives CDR1 KGHSH, CDR2 LQKENI. This CDR3 is built from 17 residues. J gave up 7 bases and V 5 bases, and 14 bases lay outside the gene matches. The chain's CDR3 is CASSKAVQGERNSPLHF. CDR3 bases: TGTGCCAGCTCAAAAGCTGTTCAGGGGGAACGGAATTCACCCCTCCACTTT.